This T cell receptor beta chain was sequenced for a study of cytomegalovirus exposure and HLA in healthy donors. Study findings and constraints: The classifier, whose performance was assessed in both the original and validation cohorts, reportedly diagnosed cytomegalovirus status with high specificity and sensitivity.

Regarding this clone: Its antigen is unidentified.

Amplification used 60 Vbeta primers and 13 Jbeta primers. The table came from immunoSEQ multiplex PCR; TCRdb's copy has only in-frame clones and leaves some out. The repertoire includes around 120,000 clones, roughly 82% of them detected once, and roughly 10% sits in the top ten. This CDR3 comprises 17 residues. CDR1 and CDR2 from the germline V gene are SNHLY and FYNNEI. Losses at the gene ends were 6 bases for V and 0 bases for J; bases not matched to a gene: 10. The chain uses TRBV2 and TRBJ2-2, with TRBD2 matching over 7 bases. This receptor was taken from a male donor in good health and CMV-seropositive. The sample consisted of PBMCs. DNA of the CDR3: TGTGCCAGCAGAGACAGCTGGGGGGGAACGAACACCGGGGAGCTGTTTTTT. This codes for CASRDSWGGTNTGELFF.